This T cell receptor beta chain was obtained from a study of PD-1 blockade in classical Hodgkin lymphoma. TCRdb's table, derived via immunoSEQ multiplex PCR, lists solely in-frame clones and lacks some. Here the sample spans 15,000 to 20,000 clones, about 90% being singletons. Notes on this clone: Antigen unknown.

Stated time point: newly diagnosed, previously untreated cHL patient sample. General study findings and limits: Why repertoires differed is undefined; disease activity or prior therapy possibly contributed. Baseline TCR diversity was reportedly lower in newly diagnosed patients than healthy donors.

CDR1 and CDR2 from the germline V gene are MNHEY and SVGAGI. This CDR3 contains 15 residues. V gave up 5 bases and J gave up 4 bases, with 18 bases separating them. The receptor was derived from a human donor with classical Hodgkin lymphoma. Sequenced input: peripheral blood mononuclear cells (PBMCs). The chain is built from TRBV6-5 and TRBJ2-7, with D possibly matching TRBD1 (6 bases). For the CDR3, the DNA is TGTGCCAGCAGTAATGTCCCGGACAGATTTTACGAGCAGTACTTC. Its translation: CASSNVPDRFYEQYF.